The rows below give T cell receptor beta chains drawn from one sample of a study of T cells in Graves' hyperthyroidism and ophthalmopathy. TCRdb itself ran the multiplex PCR reads through MiXCR, one entry per CDR3 protein. The sample lists under 350,000 distinct CDR3 sequences; roughly 20% were seen once. Sequences were obtained from blood. These receptors originate from a woman aged 50 to 60 with Graves' hyperthyroidism. The CDR3 runs from the conserved cysteine through the conserved F or W. A D gene is named only where the DNA matches it firmly. The size of a clone is reported for some rows only, either as once, few or many, or as a class for expanded clones.

D,size,J,V,CDR3,DNA
TRBD2,few,TRBJ2-3,TRBV11-2,CASTFWGGGTDTQYF,TGTGCCAGCACCTTCTGGGGGGGGGGCACAGATACGCAGTATTTT
.,many,TRBJ2-1,TRBV11-1,CASQGGQQDYNEQFF,TGTGCCAGCCAGGGGGGACAGCAAGACTACAATGAGCAGTTCTTC
.,few,TRBJ1-6,TRBV20-1,CSVGEGNNSPLHF,TGCAGTGTCGGGGAGGGAAATAATTCACCCCTCCACTTT
.,.,TRBJ1-3,TRBV28,CASSLGPGGTGNTIYF,TGTGCCAGCAGCCTCGGCCCGGGCGGGACTGGAAACACCATATATTTT
TRBD1,many,TRBJ2-5,TRBV28,CASRNRDRGRETQYF,TGTGCCAGCAGAAATAGGGACAGGGGGCGAGAGACCCAGTACTTC
.,.,TRBJ1-2,TRBV20-1,CSARAVNYGYTF,TGCAGTGCTCGCGCGGTCAACTATGGCTACACCTTC
.,.,TRBJ2-3,TRBV20-1,CSASRYTDTQYF,TGCAGTGCAAGTCGCTACACAGATACGCAGTATTTT
TRBD1,few,TRBJ1-2,TRBV7-9,CASSQRGDRGDGYTF,TGTGCCAGCAGCCAACGAGGGGACAGGGGGGATGGCTACACCTTC
TRBD2,.,TRBJ2-1,TRBV6-2/TRBV6-3,CASSPETSGRAQFF,TGTGCCAGCAGTCCGGAGACTAGCGGGAGGGCCCAGTTCTTC
TRBD2,many,TRBJ2-1,TRBV6-5,CASQREYYNEQFF,TGTGCCAGCCAGCGGGAGTACTACAATGAGCAGTTCTTC
TRBD2,few,TRBJ2-3,TRBV25-1,CASSGLSAGGHLDTQYF,TGTGCCAGCAGTGGCTTGTCGGCGGGGGGGCATTTAGATACGCAGTATTTT
TRBD1,.,TRBJ1-2,TRBV5-1,CASSRRDRHYGYTF,TGCGCCAGCAGCCGACGGGACAGGCACTATGGCTACACCTTC
.,.,TRBJ1-4,TRBV12-3/TRBV12-4,CASSNFLTWDNEKLFF,TGTGCCAGCAGTAATTTCCTAACCTGGGACAATGAAAAACTGTTTTTT
.,.,TRBJ2-2,TRBV19,CASSTPDSYTGELFF,TGTGCCAGTAGTACCCCGGACAGCTACACCGGGGAGCTGTTTTTT
.,many,TRBJ2-1,TRBV24-1,CATSDSPGRQQFF,TGTGCCACCAGTGATTCGCCGGGGCGGCAGCAGTTCTTC
.,.,TRBJ1-4,TRBV2,CASSDRRPVKLFF,TGTGCCAGCAGTGACCGACGGCCGGTGAAACTGTTTTTT
.,many,TRBJ1-5,TRBV20-1,CSASEQGNQPQHF,TGCAGTGCTAGTGAACAGGGCAATCAGCCCCAGCATTTT